This T cell receptor beta chain was retrieved from a study of blood T cells in healthy people across ages. Notes on the study in general: Both naive CD4+ cell counts and diversity were greater in long-lived donors than in aged donors.

A second about 7 to 12 cycle PCR used barcoded and J-beta primers. Each cDNA molecule was tagged by a template-switch adaptor with 12 random nucleotides. In TCRdb, the 5' RACE reads were re-called with MiXCR into one record per CDR3 protein. Found here are about 670,000 distinct CDR3 sequences, about 50% of them singletons; the top ten hold about 13%. In germline, CDR1 is SNHLY, CDR2 FYNNEI. The CDR3 runs 12 residues. Losses at the gene ends were 6 bases for V and 7 bases for J; bases not matched to a gene: 3. The table lists this clonotype with a few counts. Its antigen is unidentified. Sequenced: blood. The TCR sequence derives from a woman aged 80 or over in good health. This chain connects TRBV2 to TRBJ1-1, with 9 bases aligning to TRBD1. CDR3 loop: CASRPGQGEAFF. CDR3 nucleotides: TGTGCCAGCAGACCGGGACAGGGTGAAGCTTTCTTT.